In its sample, the clone carrying this T cell receptor beta chain was seen many times. Its target is unknown. Built from TCR beta cDNA, the libraries had unique molecular identifiers in them. Each CDR3 protein gets one entry after TCRdb re-called the PCR reads with MiXCR. The sample comprises approximately 770,000 distinct CDR3 sequences, about 43% of which are singletons, and around 4.7% rests with the top ten. The data derive from a study of post-analysis software for immune sequencing data. Notes on the study in general: With F measure, samples from one preparation batch clustered together strongly. A handful of TRBV segments, including TRBV5-6, TRBV5-1 and TRBV20-1, were more frequent in patients than controls. People with multiple sclerosis had a significantly lower normalized Chao1 diversity than controls did.

The V segment lost 2 bases and the J segment 4 bases; nucleotides outside the gene matches: 4. The germline V gene has CDR1 SGDLS and CDR2 YYNGEE. This CDR3 has 14 amino acids. The genes are TRBV9 and TRBJ2-7; 9 bases agree with TRBD2. Sequenced sample: blood. The sequence derives from a girl aged 10-17 years with multiple sclerosis. The CDR3 DNA reads TGTGCCAGCAGCGTTGGTAGCGGGAGTTACGAGCAGTACTTC. Translated: CASSVGSGSYEQYF. Filled out from reference TRBV9 and TRBJ2-7, the complete variable domain reads DSGVTQTPKHLITATGQRVTLRCSPRSGDLSVYWYQQSLDQGLQFLIQYYNGEERAKGNILERFSAQQFPDLHSELNLSSLELGDSALYFCASSVGSGSYEQYFGPGTRLTVT.